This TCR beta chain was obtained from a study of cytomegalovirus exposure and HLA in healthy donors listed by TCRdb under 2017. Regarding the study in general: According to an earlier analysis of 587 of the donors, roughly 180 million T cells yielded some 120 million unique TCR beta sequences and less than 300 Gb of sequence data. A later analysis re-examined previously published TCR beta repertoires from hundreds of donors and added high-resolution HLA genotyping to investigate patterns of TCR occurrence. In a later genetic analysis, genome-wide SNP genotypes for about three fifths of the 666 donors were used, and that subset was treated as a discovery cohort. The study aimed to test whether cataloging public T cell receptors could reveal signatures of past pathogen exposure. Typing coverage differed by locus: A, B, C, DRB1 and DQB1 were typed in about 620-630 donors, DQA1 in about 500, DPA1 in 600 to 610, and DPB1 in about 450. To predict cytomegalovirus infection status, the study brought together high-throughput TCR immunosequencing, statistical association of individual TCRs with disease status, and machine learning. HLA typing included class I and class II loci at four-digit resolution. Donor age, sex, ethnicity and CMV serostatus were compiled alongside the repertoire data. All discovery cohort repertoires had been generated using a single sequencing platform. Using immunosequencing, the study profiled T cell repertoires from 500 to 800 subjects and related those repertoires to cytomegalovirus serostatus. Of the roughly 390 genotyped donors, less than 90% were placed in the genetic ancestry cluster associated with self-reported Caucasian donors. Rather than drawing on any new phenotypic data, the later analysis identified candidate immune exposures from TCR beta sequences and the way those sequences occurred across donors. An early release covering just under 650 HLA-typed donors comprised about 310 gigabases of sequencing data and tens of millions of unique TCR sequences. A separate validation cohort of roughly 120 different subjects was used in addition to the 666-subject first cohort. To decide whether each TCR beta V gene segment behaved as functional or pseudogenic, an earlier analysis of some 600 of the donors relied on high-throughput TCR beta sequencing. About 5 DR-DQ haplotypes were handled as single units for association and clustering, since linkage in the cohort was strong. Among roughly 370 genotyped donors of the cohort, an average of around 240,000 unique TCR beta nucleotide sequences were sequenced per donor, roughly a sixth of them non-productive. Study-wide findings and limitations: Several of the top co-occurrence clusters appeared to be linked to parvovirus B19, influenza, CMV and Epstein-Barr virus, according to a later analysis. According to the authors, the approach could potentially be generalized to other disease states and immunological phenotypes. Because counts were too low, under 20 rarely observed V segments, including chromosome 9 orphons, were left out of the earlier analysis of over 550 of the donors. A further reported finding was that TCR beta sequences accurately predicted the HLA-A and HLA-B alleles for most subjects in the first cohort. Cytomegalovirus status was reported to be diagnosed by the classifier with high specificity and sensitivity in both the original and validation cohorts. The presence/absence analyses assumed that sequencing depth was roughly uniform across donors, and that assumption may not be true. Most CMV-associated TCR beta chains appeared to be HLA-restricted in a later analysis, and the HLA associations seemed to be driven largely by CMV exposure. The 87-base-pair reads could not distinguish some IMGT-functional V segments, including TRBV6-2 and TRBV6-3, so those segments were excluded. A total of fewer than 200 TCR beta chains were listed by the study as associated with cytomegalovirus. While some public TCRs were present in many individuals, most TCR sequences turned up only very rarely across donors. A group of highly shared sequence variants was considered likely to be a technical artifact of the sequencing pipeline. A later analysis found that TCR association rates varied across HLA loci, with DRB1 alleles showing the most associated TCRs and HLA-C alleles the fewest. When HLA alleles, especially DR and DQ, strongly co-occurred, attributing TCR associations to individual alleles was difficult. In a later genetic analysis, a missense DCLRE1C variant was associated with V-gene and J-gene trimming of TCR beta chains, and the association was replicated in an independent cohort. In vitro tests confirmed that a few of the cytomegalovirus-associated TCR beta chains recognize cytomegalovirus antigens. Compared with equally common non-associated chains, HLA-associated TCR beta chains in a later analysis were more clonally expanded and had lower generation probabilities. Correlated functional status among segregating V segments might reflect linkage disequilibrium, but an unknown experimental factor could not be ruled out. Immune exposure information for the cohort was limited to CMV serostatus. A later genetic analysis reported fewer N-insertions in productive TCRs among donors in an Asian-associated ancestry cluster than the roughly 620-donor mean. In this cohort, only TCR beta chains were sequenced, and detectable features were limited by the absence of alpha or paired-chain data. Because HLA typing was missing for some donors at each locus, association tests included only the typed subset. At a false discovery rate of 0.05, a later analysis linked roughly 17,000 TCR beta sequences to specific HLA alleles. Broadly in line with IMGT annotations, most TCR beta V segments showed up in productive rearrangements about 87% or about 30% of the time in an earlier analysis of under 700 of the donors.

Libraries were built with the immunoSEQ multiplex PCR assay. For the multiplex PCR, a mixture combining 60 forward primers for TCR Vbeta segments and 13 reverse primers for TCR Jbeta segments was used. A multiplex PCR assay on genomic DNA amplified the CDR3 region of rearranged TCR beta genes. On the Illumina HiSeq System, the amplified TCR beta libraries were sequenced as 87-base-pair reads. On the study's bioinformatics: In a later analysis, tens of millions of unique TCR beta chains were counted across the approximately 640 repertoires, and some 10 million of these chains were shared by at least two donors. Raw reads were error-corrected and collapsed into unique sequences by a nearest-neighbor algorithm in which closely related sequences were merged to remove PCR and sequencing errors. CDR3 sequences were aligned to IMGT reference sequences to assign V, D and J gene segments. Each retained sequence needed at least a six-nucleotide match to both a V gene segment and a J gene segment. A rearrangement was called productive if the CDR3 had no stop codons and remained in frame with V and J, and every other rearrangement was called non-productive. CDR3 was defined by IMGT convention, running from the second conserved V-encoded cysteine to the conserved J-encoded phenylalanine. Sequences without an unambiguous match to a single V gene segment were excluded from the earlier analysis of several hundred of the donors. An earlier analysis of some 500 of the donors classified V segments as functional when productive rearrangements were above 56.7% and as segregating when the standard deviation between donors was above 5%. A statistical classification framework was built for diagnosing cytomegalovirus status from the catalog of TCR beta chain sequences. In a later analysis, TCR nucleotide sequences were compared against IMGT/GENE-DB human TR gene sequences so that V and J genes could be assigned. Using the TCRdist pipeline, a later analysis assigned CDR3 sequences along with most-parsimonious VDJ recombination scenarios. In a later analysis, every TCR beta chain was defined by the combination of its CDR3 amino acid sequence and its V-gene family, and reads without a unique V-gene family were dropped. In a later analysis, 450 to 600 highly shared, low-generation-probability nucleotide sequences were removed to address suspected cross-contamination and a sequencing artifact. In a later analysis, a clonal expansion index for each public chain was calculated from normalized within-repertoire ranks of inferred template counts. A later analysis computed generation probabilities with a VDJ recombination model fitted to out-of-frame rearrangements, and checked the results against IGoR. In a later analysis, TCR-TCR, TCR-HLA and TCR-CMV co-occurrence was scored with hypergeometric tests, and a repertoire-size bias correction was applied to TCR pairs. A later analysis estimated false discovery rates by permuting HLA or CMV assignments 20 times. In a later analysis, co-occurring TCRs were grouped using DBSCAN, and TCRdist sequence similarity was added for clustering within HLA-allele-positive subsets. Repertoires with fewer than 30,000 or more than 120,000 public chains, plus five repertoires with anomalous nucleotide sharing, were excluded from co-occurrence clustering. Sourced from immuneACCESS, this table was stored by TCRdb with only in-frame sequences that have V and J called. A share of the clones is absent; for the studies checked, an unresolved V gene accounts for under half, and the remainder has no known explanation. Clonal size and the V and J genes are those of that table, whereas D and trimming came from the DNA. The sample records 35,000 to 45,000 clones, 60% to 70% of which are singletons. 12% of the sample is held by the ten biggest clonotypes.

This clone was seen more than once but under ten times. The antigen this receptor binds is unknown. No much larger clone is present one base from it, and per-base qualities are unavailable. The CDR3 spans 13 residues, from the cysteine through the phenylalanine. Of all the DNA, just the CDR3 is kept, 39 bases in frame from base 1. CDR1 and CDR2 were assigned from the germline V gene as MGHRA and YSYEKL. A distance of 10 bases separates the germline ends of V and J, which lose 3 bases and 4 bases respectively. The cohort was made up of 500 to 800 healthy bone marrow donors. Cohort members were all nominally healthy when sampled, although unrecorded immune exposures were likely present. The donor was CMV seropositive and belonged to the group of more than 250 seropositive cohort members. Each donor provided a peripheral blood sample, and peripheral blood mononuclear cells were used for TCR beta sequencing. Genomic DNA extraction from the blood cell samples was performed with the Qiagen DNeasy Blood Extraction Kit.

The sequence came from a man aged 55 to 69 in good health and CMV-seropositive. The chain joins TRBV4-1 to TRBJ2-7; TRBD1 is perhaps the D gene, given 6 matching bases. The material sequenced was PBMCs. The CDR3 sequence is CASSQRTAYEQYF. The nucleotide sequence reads TGCGCCAGCAGCCAGAGGACAGCATACGAGCAGTACTTC.